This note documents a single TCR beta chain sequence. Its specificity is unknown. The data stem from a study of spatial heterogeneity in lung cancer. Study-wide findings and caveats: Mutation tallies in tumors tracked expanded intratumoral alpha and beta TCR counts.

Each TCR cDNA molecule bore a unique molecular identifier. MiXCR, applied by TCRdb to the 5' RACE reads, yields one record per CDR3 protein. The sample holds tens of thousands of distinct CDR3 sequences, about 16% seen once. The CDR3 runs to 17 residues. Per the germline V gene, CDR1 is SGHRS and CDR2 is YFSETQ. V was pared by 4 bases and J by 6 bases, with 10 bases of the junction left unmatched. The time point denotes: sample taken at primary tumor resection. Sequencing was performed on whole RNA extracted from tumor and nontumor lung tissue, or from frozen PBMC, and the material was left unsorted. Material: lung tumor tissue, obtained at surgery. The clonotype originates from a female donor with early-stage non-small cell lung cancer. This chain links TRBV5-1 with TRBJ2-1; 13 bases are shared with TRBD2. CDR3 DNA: TGCGCCAGCAGCCTGGGGGCCGGGACTAGCGGGGTCAATGAGCAGTTCTTC. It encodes CASSLGAGTSGVNEQFF. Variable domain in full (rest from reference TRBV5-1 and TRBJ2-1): KAGVTQTPRYLIKTRGQQVTLSCSPISGHRSVSWYQQTPGQGLQFLFEYFSETQRNKGNFPGRFSGRQFSNSRSEMNVSTLELGDSALYLCASSLGAGTSGVNEQFFGPGTRLTVL.